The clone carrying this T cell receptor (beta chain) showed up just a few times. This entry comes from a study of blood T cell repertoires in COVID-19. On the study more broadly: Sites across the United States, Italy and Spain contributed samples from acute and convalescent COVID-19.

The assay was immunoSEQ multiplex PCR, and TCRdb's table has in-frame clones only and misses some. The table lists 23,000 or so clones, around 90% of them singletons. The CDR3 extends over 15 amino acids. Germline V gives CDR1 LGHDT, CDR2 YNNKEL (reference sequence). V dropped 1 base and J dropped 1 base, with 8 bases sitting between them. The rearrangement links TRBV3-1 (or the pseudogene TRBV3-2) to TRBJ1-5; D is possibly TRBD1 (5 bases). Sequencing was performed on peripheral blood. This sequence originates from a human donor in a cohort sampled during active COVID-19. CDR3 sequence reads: CASSQGRASNQPQHF. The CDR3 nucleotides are TGTGCCAGCAGCCAAGGCAGGGCGAGCAATCAGCCCCAGCATTTT.